Shown below are 19 T cell receptor beta chains from a single sample sequenced in a study of cytomegalovirus exposure and HLA in healthy donors. 60 Vbeta and 13 Jbeta primers were used in PCR. Sequenced by immunoSEQ multiplex PCR; TCRdb stores in-frame clones only, minus some. Here the sample spans fewer than 110,000 clones, 77% being singletons. The sequencing input was PBMCs. All receptors come from a male donor in good health and CMV-seronegative.

The chain uses TRBV14 and TRBJ1-1; possibly TRBD1 for D (6 bases). The CDR3 runs 14 residues. CDR1 SGHDN and CDR2 FVKESK come from the germline V gene. V was cut by 2 bases and J by 4 bases, with 11 bases left in between. The CDR3 DNA reads TGTGCCAGCAGCCAAAACTTAGGGGGCACTGAAGCTTTCTTT. Translated: CASSQNLGGTEAFF.

This rearrangement joins TRBV30 to TRBJ1-6; 7 bases line up with TRBD1. Germline CDR1 is GTSNPN and CDR2 is SVGIG (reference sequence). Germline trimming cut 3 bases from V and 14 bases from J; bases unmatched to any gene: 10. The CDR3 is made up of 13 amino acids. Here the CDR3 DNA reads TGTGCCTGGAGCGGTAGTGACGGGACAGCCCTCCACTTT. Translation: CAWSGSDGTALHF.

This chain uses TRBV5-4 with TRBJ1-4, with unresolved D. There are 14 residues in the CDR3. Germline V gives CDR1 SGHNT, CDR2 YYREEE (reference sequence). V lost 0 bases, J lost 3 bases, and 6 bases lay in between. The CDR3, as DNA: TGTGCCAGCAGCTTGGAGCCTTCTAATGAAAAACTGTTTTTT. This gives the protein CASSLEPSNEKLFF.

This chain uses TRBV5-4 with TRBJ2-1; TRBD2 agrees at 13 bases. Germline V lookup: CDR1 SGHNT, CDR2 YYREEE (reference sequence). This CDR3 is 16 amino acids long. J gave up 6 bases and V 4 bases, and 7 bases lay outside the gene matches. CDR3 DNA: TGTGCCAGCAGCACCGGAAGGACTAGCGGGGGCAATGAGCAGTTCTTC. This translates into CASSTGRTSGGNEQFF.

This chain joins TRBV10-1 and TRBJ2-1; a possible D gene is TRBD2 (6 bases). The CDR3 sequence is 16 residues long. The V gene's germline CDR1 is WNHNN and CDR2 SYGVQD (reference sequence). V gave up 0 bases and J gave up 3 bases, with 12 bases separating them. The CDR3 region is CASSESALAFYNEQFF. The CDR3 region has the DNA TGCGCCAGCAGTGAGTCGGCTCTAGCGTTCTACAATGAGCAGTTCTTC.

This clone appeared once. The rearrangement uses TRBV30 and TRBJ2-1; D might be TRBD1 (8 bases). CDR3 length: 16 amino acids. Germline V gene data show CDR1 as GTSNPN and CDR2 as SVGIG (reference sequence). The germline V and J ends were trimmed by 5 bases and 4 bases, with 21 bases remaining between them. CDR3 in amino acids: CAWDVGGTGIYNEQFF. CDR3 coding DNA: TGTGCCTGGGACGTGGGAGGGACAGGAATTTACAATGAGCAGTTCTTC.

The chain couples TRBV2 to TRBJ2-5, with TRBD2 identical over 8 bases. Germline CDR1 reads SNHLY; CDR2 reads FYNNEI. Germline trimming cut 4 bases from V and 1 base from J; bases unmatched to any gene: 5. The CDR3 totals 15 residues. The chain's CDR3 is CASSVVAGTQETQYF. The CDR3 region has the DNA TGTGCCAGCAGTGTTGTAGCGGGGACCCAAGAGACCCAGTACTTC.

V gene TRBV5-4 combines with J gene TRBJ1-3; D is possibly TRBD1 (6 bases). This CDR3 is built from 16 residues. Germline V gives CDR1 SGHNT, CDR2 YYREEE (reference sequence). V was trimmed by 3 bases and J by 0 bases, leaving 13 bases between them. The CDR3 DNA sequence: TGTGCCAGCAGCTCTCCATCGGACAGCTCTGGAAACACCATATATTTT. It specifies CASSSPSDSSGNTIYF. The full variable domain, with the rest looked up from reference TRBV5-4 and TRBJ1-3, is ETGVTQSPTHLIKTRGQQVTLRCSSQSGHNTVSWYQQALGQGPQFIFQYYREEENGRGNFPPRFSGLQFPNYSSELNVNALELDDSALYLCASSSPSDSSGNTIYFGEGSWLTVV.

This chain connects TRBV25-1 to TRBJ2-1; D is possibly TRBD2 (6 bases). The length of the CDR3 is 14 residues. The germline V gene encodes CDR1 MGHDK and CDR2 SYGVNS. The germline V and J ends were trimmed by 4 bases and 5 bases, with 12 bases remaining between them. CDR3 region: CASSVASANNEQFF. The CDR3 region has the DNA TGTGCCAGCAGTGTGGCTAGCGCCAACAATGAGCAGTTCTTC.

The chain links TRBV12-5 to TRBJ2-4; TRBD2 is a possible D gene (6 bases). The CDR3 covers 20 residues. Germline CDR1 LGHNT, CDR2 FRNRAP. V was pared by 1 base and J by 2 bases, with 24 bases between. This CDR3 is CASGLENPGMEGRPKNIQYF. For the CDR3, the DNA is TGTGCTAGTGGTTTGGAAAATCCCGGGATGGAGGGTAGGCCCAAAAACATTCAGTACTTC.

The chain recombines TRBV28 with TRBJ1-2; the D is unclear. This CDR3 has 12 amino acids. Germline values: CDR1 MDHEN, CDR2 SYDVKM. Trimming took off 4 bases at V and 3 bases at J, with 6 bases between the two ends. The CDR3 sequence is CASSSQDYGYTF. DNA of the CDR3: TGTGCCAGCAGTTCGCAGGACTATGGCTACACCTTC.

V and J are TRBV9 and TRBJ2-1; TRBD2 aligns across 9 bases. Germline values: CDR1 SGDLS, CDR2 YYNGEE. This CDR3 is 15 amino acids long. V gave up 3 bases and J gave up 3 bases; unmatched junction bases: 4. CDR3 nucleotides: TGTGCCAGCAGCGCCCGACTAGCGGACTACAATGAGCAGTTCTTC. It encodes CASSARLADYNEQFF.

V gene TRBV5-4 combines with J gene TRBJ2-7; D is undetermined. Trimming removed 4 bases from V and 3 bases from J, with 14 bases in between. This CDR3 contains 14 residues. In germline, CDR1 is SGHNT, CDR2 YYREEE (reference sequence). The CDR3 protein is CASSIKSSGYEQYF. For the CDR3, the DNA is TGTGCCAGCAGCATCAAGAGTTCCGGCTACGAGCAGTACTTC.

V is TRBV15 and J is TRBJ1-4; 11 bases agree with TRBD1. The V gene's germline CDR1 is LNHNV and CDR2 YYDKDF (reference sequence). V shed 0 bases and J 8 bases; nucleotides not matched to a gene: 8. This CDR3 has 17 residues. Here the CDR3 DNA reads TGTGCCACCAGCAGAGATATGGACAGGGGGCAAGTAGAAAAACTGTTTTTT. Amino acid sequence: CATSRDMDRGQVEKLFF.

The chain joins TRBV7-2 to TRBJ2-7, with D unclear. Trimming took 1 base from V and 4 from J, leaving 11 bases between them. Germline assignment: CDR1 SGHTA and CDR2 FQGNSA. The CDR3 consists of 14 residues. CDR3 in DNA: TGTGCCAGCAGCTTAGTAAACAGCCCATACGAGCAGTACTTC. This sequence encodes CASSLVNSPYEQYF. Together with reference TRBV7-2 and TRBJ2-7, the CDR3 gives the full variable domain: GAGVSQSPSNKVTEKGKDVELRCDPISGHTALYWYRQSLGQGLEFLIYFQGNSAPDKSGLPSDRFSAERTGGSVSTLTIQRTQQEDSAVYLCASSLVNSPYEQYFGPGTRLTVT.

The V and J genes are TRBV13 and TRBJ2-3; TRBD2 is a possible D gene (5 bases). Germline V gives CDR1 PRHDT, CDR2 FYEKMQ (reference sequence). The CDR3 has 17 residues. V was cut by 0 bases and J by 2 bases, with 15 bases left in between. The chain's CDR3 is CASSLGRGYSLTDTQYF. In nucleotides, the CDR3 is TGTGCCAGCAGCTTAGGCCGGGGATATAGTCTCACAGATACGCAGTATTTT.

This CDR3 reads CASSDSVSNYGYTF. The CDR3 DNA reads as TGTGCCAGCAGTGACAGCGTCTCTAACTATGGCTACACCTTC. The chain is built from TRBV6-5 and TRBJ1-2, with D possibly being TRBD1 (5 bases). This CDR3 spans 14 amino acids. The V gene lost 5 bases and the J gene lost 0 bases, with 10 bases spanning the gap. CDR1 and CDR2 from the germline V gene are MNHEY and SVGAGI.

This clone was seen more than once but under ten times. In DNA, the CDR3 is TGTGCCAGTAGTGGTCCGACAGAGTACAATGAGCAGTTCTTC. Residues: CASSGPTEYNEQFF. V gene TRBV19 combines with J gene TRBJ2-1, with a possible D match to TRBD1 (5 bases). Per germline, CDR1 LNHDA and CDR2 SQIVND (reference sequence). V was cut by 5 bases and J by 4 bases, with 12 bases left in between. The CDR3 has 14 residues.

The rearrangement joins TRBV27 to TRBJ2-1, with D possibly matching TRBD2 (5 bases). V lost 6 bases and J lost 3, with 9 bases in between. This CDR3 is 13 amino acids long. The germline V gene has CDR1 MNHEY and CDR2 SMNVEV (reference sequence). The CDR3, as DNA: TGTGCCAGCAGACGGACTGACTACAATGAGCAGTTCTTC. Translation: CASRRTDYNEQFF.